Shown below are 9 T cell receptor beta chains from a single sample sequenced in a study of blood T cell repertoires in COVID-19. Sequencing used immunoSEQ multiplex PCR; TCRdb keeps in-frame clones, though not all of them. The table records more than 250,000 clones, about nine tenths of them present only once. Sequenced input: PBMCs or T cells enriched from blood (not recorded which). The receptor source for this set is a woman aged 18-29 years who had recovered from COVID-19.

This clone was counted a few times. The genes are TRBV5-8 and TRBJ2-2; TRBD2 matches at 9 bases. V shed 4 bases and J 3 bases; nucleotides not matched to a gene: 10. Germline V gene lookup returns CDR1 SGHTS and CDR2 YDEGEE. CDR3 length: 17 residues. The CDR3 sequence is CASSRTPGLAYTGELFF. The CDR3 DNA is TGTGCCAGCAGCCGGACCCCCGGACTAGCGTACACCGGGGAGCTGTTTTTT.

A single count supports this clone. This chain uses TRBV28 with TRBJ2-5; D is ambiguous. Trimming left V 8 bases short and J 5 bases short, with 9 bases between. Per germline, CDR1 MDHEN and CDR2 SYDVKM. The CDR3 has 11 residues. The CDR3 sequence is CASRHRETQYF. Written as DNA, the CDR3 is TGTGCCAGCCGACATCGGGAGACCCAGTACTTC.

The V call is TRBV2, the J call TRBJ2-7; tentative D call: TRBD1 (7 bases). Deletions cut 11 bases from V and 3 bases from J, with 14 bases between. CDR1 and CDR2 from the germline V gene are SNHLY and FYNNEI. CDR3 size: 12 residues. This CDR3 is CAGGDSLYEQYF. The CDR3 nucleotides read TGTGCCGGAGGGGACAGCCTCTACGAGCAGTACTTC.

The chain is built from TRBV5-1 and TRBJ1-3; unclear D gene. CDR3 length: 13 residues. V lost 7 bases and J lost 0, with 8 bases in between. Germline-derived CDR1 and CDR2 are SGHRS and YFSETQ. The CDR3 here is CASQEGSGNTIYF. The DNA of the CDR3 is TGCGCCAGCCAGGAGGGCTCTGGAAACACCATATATTTT. The entire variable domain, with the rest obtained from reference TRBV5-1 and TRBJ1-3, is as follows: KAGVTQTPRYLIKTRGQQVTLSCSPISGHRSVSWYQQTPGQGLQFLFEYFSETQRNKGNFPGRFSGRQFSNSRSEMNVSTLELGDSALYLCASQEGSGNTIYFGEGSWLTVV.

The genes are TRBV18 and TRBJ2-1; 8 nucleotides align to TRBD1. Trimming removed 3 bases from V and 2 bases from J; junction bases left unmatched: 3. Germline V CDR1 and CDR2: KGHSH, LQKENI. The CDR3 covers 15 residues. The CDR3 region is CASSPQGATYNEQFF. The CDR3 DNA reads TGTGCCAGCTCACCGCAGGGGGCAACCTACAATGAGCAGTTCTTC.

As for this clone: Different DNA sequences within this sample yield the same CDR3. V and J are TRBV2 and TRBJ1-5; no definite D call. The CDR3 loop spans 13 amino acids. In germline, CDR1 is SNHLY, CDR2 FYNNEI. Between the trimmed V and J ends, which lost 6 bases and 0 bases, there was a span of 6 bases. The CDR3 sequence is CASRRGSNQPQHF. DNA for the CDR3: TGTGCCAGCAGGAGAGGTAGCAATCAGCCCCAGCATTTT.

This clone was found once. J is TRBJ2-7 and V is TRBV29-1; 8 bases line up with TRBD1. In germline, CDR1 is SQVTM, CDR2 ANQGSEA. The J segment lost 5 bases and the V segment lost 5 bases, leaving 8 bases of the junction unmatched. The length of the CDR3 is 13 residues. The CDR3, as DNA: TGCAGCGTTCGACGACAGGGGAGCCACGAGCAGTACTTC. Protein: CSVRRQGSHEQYF.

This clone showed up just once. The V and J genes are TRBV5-1 and TRBJ2-1; TRBD2 matches at 10 bases. The CDR3 is 15 residues long. Germline V gives CDR1 SGHRS, CDR2 YFSETQ. The V gene end was trimmed by 7 bases and the J gene end by 3 bases; junction bases not matched to a gene: 7. CDR3 bases: TGCGCCAGCGGGTCGGGGACTAGCGACTACAATGAGCAGTTCTTC. This gives the protein CASGSGTSDYNEQFF.

This chain links TRBV9 with TRBJ2-1, with 9 bases identical to TRBD2. The CDR3 length is 16 residues. The ends lost 0 bases at V and 8 bases at J; junction bases unmatched: 9. Looked up from germline, CDR1 is SGDLS and CDR2 is YYNGEE. The CDR3 DNA reads TGTGCCAGCAGCGTAGAAGGAGCGGGGGGAGGCGATGAGCAGTTCTTC. Its protein product is CASSVEGAGGGDEQFF.